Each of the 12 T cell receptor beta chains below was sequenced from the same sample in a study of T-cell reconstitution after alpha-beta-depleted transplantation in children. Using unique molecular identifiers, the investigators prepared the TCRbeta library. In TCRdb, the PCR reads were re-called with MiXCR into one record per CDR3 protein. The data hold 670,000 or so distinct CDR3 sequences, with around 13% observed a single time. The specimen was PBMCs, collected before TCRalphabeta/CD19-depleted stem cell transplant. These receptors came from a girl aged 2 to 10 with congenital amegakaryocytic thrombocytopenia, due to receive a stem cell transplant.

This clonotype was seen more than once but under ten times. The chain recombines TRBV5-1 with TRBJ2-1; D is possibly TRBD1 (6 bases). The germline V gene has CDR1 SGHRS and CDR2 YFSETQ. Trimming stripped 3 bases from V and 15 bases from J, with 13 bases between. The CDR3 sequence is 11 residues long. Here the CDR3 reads CASSSTGTAFF. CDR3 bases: TGCGCCAGCAGCTCCACAGGGACCGCGTTCTTC.

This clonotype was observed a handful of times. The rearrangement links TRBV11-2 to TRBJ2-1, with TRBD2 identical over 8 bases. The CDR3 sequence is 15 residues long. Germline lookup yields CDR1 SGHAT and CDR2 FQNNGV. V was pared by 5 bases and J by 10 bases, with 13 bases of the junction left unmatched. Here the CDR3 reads CASSTSGGGGQEQFF. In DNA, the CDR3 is TGTGCCAGCAGCACCTCGGGAGGGGGAGGACAAGAGCAGTTCTTC.

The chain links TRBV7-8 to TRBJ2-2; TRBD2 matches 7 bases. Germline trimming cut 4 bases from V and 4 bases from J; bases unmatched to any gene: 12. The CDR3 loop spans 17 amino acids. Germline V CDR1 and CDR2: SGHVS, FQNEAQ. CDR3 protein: CASSWARGWTSTGELFF. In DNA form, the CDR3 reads TGTGCCAGCAGCTGGGCCCGGGGCTGGACTAGCACCGGGGAGCTGTTTTTT.

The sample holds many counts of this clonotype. CDR3 loop: CASKTSKAEYF. The CDR3 coding sequence is TGTGCCAGCAAGACTAGTAAGGCGGAGTACTTC. This chain links TRBV28 with TRBJ2-7; possible D gene TRBD2, 6 bases. The germline V and J ends were trimmed by 7 bases and 11 bases, with 15 bases remaining between them. The CDR3 sequence is 11 residues long. From germline, CDR1 is MDHEN and CDR2 SYDVKM.

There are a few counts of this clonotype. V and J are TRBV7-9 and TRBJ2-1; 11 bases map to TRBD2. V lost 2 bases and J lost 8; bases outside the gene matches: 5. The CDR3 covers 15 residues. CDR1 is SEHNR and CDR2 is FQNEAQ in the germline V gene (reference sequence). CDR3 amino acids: CASSLLAGGGDEQFF. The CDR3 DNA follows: TGTGCCAGCAGCTTACTAGCGGGAGGTGGGGATGAGCAGTTCTTC.

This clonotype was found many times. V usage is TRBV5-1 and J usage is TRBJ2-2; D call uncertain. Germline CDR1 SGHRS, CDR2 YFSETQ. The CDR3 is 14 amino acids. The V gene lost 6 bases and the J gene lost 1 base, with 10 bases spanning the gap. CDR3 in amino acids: CASNERWNTGELFF. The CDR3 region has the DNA TGCGCCAGCAACGAGAGGTGGAACACCGGGGAGCTGTTTTTT. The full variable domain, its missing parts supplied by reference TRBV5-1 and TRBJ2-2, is KAGVTQTPRYLIKTRGQQVTLSCSPISGHRSVSWYQQTPGQGLQFLFEYFSETQRNKGNFPGRFSGRQFSNSRSEMNVSTLELGDSALYLCASNERWNTGELFFGEGSRLTVL.

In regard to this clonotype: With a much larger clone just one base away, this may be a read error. DNA for the CDR3: TGCTGTGCACCCACGCGGGTTTTGAGCTCCTACAATGAGCAGTTCTTC. Translating it yields CCAPTRVLSSYNEQFF. This chain connects TRBV20-1 to TRBJ2-1, with D possibly TRBD2 on 5 matching bases. CDR1 and CDR2 from the germline V gene are DFQATT and SNEGSKA (reference sequence). This CDR3 is built from 16 residues.

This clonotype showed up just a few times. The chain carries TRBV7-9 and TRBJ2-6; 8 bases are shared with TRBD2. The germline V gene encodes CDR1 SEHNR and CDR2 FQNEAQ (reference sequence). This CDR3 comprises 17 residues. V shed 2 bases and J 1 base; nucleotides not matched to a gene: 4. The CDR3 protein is CASSLKREKSGANVLTF. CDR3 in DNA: TGTGCCAGCAGCTTAAAGCGGGAGAAATCTGGGGCCAACGTCCTGACTTTC.

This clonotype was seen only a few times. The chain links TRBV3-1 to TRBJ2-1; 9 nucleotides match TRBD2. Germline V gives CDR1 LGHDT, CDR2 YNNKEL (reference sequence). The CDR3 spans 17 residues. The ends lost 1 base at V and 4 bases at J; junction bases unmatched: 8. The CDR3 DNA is TGTGCCAGCAGCCAAGGTTTAGCGGGAGTAGCTTACAATGAGCAGTTCTTC. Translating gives CASSQGLAGVAYNEQFF.

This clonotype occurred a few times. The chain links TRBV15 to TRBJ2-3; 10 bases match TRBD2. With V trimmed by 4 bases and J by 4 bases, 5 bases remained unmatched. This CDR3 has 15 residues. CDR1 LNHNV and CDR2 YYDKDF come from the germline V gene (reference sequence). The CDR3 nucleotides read TGTGCCACCAGCAAAAAGCGGGAGGGGGCAGATACGCAGTATTTT. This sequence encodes CATSKKREGADTQYF.

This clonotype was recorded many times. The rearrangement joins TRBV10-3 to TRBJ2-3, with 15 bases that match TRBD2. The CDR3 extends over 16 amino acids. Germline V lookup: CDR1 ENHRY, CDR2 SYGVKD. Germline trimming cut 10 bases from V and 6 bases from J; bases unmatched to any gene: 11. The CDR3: CATLGLAGGPRDTQYF. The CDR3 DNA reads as TGTGCCACTCTAGGACTAGCGGGAGGGCCAAGGGATACGCAGTATTTT.

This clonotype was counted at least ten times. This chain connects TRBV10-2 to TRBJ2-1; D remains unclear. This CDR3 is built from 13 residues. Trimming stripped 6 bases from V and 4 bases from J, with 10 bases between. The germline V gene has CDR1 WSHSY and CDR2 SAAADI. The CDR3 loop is CASSTSPYNEQFF. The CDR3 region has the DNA TGCGCCAGCAGCACATCCCCATACAATGAGCAGTTCTTC.